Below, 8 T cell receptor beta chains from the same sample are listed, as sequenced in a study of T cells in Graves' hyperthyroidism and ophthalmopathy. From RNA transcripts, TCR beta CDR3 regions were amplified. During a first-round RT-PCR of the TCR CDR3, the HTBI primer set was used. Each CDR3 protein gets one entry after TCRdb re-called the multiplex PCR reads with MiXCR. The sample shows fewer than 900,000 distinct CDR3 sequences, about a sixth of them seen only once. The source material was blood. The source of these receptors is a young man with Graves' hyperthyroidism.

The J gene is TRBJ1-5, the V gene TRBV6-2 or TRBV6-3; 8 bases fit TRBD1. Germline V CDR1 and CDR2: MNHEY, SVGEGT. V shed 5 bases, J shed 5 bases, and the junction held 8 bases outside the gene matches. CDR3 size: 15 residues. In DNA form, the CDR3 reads TGTGCCAGCAGTGCTTCAGGGGGCTCATATCAGCCCCAGCATTTT. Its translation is CASSASGGSYQPQHF.

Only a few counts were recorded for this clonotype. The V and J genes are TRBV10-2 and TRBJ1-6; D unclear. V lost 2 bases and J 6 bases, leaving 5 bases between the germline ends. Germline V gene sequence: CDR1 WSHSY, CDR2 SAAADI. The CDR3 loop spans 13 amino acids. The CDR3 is CASSEAGNSPLHF. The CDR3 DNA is TGCGCCAGCAGTGAGGCGGGTAATTCACCCCTCCACTTT.

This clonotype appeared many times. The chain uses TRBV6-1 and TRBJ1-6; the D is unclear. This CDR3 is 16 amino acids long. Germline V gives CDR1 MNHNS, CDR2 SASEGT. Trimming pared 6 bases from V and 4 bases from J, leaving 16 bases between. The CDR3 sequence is CASSVGLLNYNSPLHF. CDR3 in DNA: TGTGCCAGCAGCGTAGGACTCCTTAATTATAATTCACCCCTCCACTTT.

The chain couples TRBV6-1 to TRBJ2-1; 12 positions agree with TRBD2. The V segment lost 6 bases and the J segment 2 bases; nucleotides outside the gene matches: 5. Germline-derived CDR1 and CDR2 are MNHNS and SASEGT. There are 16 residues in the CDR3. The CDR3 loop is CASRRLAGDPYNEQFF. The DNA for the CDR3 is TGTGCCAGCAGGCGACTAGCGGGGGACCCCTACAATGAGCAGTTCTTC.

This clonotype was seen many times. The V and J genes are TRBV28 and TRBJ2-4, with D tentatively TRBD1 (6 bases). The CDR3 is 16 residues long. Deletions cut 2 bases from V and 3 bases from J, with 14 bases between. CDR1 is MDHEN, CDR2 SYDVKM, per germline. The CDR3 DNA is TGTGCCAGCAGTTTACCCGCAGGGGCCCACAAAAACATTCAGTACTTC. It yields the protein CASSLPAGAHKNIQYF.

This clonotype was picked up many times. The CDR3 region has the DNA TGTGCCAGCACTCCATACTTACAGGGGGCTAGTGAGCAGTTCTTC. Its protein is CASTPYLQGASEQFF. The V call is TRBV7-8, the J call TRBJ2-1, with TRBD1 matching over 9 bases. In germline, CDR1 is SGHVS, CDR2 FQNEAQ. Trimming cost V 7 bases and J 9 bases; bases outside gene matches: 13. The CDR3 is made up of 15 amino acids.

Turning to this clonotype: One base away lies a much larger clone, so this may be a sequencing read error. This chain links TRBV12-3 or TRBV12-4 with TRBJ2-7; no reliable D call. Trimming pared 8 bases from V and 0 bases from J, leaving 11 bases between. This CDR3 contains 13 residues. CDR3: CASGSLGSYEQYF. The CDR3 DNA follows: TGTGCCAGCGGTTCGCTAGGCTCCTACGAGCAGTACTTC.

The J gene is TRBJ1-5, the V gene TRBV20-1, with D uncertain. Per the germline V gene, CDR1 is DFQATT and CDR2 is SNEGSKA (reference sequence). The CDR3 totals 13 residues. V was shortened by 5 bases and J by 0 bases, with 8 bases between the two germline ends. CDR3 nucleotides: TGCAGTGCTCGAGTAAATAGCAATCAGCCCCAGCATTTT. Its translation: CSARVNSNQPQHF.